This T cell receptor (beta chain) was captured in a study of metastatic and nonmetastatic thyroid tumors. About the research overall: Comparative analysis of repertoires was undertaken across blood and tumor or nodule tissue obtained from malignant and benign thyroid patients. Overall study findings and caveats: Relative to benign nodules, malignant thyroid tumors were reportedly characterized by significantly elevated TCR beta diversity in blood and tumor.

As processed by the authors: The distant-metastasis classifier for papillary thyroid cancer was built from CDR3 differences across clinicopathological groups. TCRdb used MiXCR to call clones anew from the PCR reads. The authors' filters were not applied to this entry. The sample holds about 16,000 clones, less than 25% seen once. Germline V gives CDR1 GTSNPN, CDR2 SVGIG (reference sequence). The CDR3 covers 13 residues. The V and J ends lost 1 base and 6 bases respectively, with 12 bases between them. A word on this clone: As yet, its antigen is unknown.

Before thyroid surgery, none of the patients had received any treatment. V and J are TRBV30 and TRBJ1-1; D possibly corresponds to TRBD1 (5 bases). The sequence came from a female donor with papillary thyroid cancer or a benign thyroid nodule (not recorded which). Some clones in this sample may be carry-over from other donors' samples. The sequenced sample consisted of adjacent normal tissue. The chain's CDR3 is CAWSAGMGAEAFF. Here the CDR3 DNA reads TGTGCCTGGAGTGCCGGTATGGGGGCTGAAGCTTTCTTT.